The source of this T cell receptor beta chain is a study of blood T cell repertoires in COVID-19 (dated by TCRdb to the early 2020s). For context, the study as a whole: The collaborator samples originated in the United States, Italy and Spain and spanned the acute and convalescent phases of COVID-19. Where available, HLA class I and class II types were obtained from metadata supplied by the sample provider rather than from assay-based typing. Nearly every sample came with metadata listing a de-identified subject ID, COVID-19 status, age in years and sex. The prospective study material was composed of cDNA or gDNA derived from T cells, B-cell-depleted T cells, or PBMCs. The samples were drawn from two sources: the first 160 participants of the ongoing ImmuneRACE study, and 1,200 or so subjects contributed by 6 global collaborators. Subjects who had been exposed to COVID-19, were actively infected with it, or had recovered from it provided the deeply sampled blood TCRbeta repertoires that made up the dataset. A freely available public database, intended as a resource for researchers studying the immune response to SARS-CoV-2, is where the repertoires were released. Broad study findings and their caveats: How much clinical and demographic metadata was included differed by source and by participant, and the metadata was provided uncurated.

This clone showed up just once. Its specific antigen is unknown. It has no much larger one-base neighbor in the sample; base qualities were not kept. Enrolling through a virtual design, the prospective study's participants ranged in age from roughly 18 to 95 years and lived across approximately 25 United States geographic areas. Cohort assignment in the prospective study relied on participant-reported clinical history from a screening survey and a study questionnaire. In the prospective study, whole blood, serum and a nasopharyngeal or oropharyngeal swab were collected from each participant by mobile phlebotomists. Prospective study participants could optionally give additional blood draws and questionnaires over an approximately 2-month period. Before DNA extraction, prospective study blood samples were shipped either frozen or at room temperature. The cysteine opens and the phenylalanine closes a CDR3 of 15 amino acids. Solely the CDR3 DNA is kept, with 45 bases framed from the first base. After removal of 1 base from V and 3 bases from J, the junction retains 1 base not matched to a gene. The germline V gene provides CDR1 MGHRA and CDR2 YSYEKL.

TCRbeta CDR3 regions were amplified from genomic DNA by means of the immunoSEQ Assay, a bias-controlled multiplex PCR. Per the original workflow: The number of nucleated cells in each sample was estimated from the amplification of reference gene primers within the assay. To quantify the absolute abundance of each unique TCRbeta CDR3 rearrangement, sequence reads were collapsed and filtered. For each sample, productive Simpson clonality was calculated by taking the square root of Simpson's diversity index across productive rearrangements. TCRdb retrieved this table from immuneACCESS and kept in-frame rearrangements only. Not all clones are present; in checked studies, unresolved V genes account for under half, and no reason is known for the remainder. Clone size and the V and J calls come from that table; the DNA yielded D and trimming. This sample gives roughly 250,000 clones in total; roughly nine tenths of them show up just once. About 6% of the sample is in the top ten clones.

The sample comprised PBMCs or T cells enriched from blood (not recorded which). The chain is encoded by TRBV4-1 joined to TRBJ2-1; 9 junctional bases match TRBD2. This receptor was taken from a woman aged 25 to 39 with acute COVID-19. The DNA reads TGCGCCAGCAGCCAAGGACTAGCGGTCTACAATGAGCAGTTCTTC. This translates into CASSQGLAVYNEQFF.